A selection of T cell receptor beta chains follows, all from one sample in a study of blood T cell repertoires in COVID-19. Assay used: immunoSEQ multiplex PCR; TCRdb lists only in-frame clones, some missing. Of under 200,000 clones listed, roughly 87% are singletons. The sample was peripheral blood. These receptors all come from a man aged 55 to 69 with active or convalescent COVID-19. Each CDR3 is given without its conserved first and last residue. A D gene is named only where the DNA matches it firmly. A clone size is listed for some rows: how often the clone was seen (once, few, many), or a class if it is expanded.

NA	TRBV5-1	NA	TRBJ2-3	ASSLEGDSDTQY
NA	TRBV6-4	NA	TRBJ1-4	ASSDRTEGKLF
NA	TRBV12-3/TRBV12-4	TRBD1	TRBJ1-2	ASDRVSYGYT
NA	TRBV25-1	NA	TRBJ1-5	ASSERDRPHQPQH
NA	TRBV7-3	NA	TRBJ2-6	ASSLLMSSGANVLT
NA	TRBV29-1	NA	TRBJ2-7	SVEVRGHPSEQY
once	TRBV30	NA	TRBJ1-4	AWSVVPRNEKLF
once	TRBV6-2/TRBV6-3	NA	TRBJ1-5	ASSYPGRQYSNQPQH
NA	TRBV10-3	TRBD1	TRBJ2-1	AITRTGTGAYNEQF
NA	TRBV3-1/TRBV3-2	NA	TRBJ1-2	ASSQATGHYGYT